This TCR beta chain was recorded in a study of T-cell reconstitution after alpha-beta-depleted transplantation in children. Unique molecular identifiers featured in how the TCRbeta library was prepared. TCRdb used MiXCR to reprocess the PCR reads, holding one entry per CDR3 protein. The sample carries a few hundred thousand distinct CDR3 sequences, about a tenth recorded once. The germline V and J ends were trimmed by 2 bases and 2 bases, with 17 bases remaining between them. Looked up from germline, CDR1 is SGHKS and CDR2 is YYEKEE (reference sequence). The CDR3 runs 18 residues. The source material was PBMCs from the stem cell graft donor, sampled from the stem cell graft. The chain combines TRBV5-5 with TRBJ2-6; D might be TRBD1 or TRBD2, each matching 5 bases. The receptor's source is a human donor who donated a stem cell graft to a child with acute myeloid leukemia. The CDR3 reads CASSLKPQRGPGANVLTF. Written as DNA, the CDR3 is TGTGCCAGCAGCTTAAAGCCACAAAGGGGACCTGGGGCCAACGTCCTGACTTTC.